The 32 T cell receptor beta chains below were found in one sample sequenced in a study of Graves' ophthalmopathy and Graves' hyperthyroidism. Using RNA transcripts, the TCR beta CDR3 regions were amplified. First-round RT-PCR employed HTBI primers, with a second-round multiplex PCR after it. One entry per CDR3 protein results from TCRdb running MiXCR on the multiplex PCR reads. Of 170,000 or so distinct CDR3 sequences listed, approximately 40% are singletons. Specimen: peripheral blood. Receptors originate from a man aged 25 to 40 with Graves' ophthalmopathy.

This clonotype was picked up many times. The chain couples TRBV15 to TRBJ2-2; D is perhaps TRBD1 or TRBD2 (5 bases each). There are 15 residues in the CDR3. CDR1 is LNHNV and CDR2 is YYDKDF in the germline V gene (reference sequence). V gave up 0 bases and J gave up 4 bases, with 9 bases separating them. CDR3 bases: TGTGCCACCAGCAGAGATGGGACGCCCACCGGGGAGCTGTTTTTT. Translation gives CATSRDGTPTGELFF. Variable domain in full (rest from reference TRBV15 and TRBJ2-2): DAMVIQNPRYQVTQFGKPVTLSCSQTLNHNVMYWYQQKSSQAPKLLFHYYDKDFNNEADTPDNFQSRRPNTSFCFLDIRSPGLGDTAMYLCATSRDGTPTGELFFGEGSRLTVL.

This sequence joins TRBV12-3 or TRBV12-4 and TRBJ2-7; 10 bases fit TRBD1. CDR3 size: 13 residues. Germline trimming cut 4 bases from V and 5 bases from J; bases unmatched to any gene: 2. The CDR3 protein is CASSYDRGHEQYF. The CDR3 nucleotides are TGTGCCAGCAGTTACGACAGGGGGCACGAGCAGTACTTC.

This clonotype has a count of ten or more. The chain carries TRBV24-1 and TRBJ2-2; 10 bases match TRBD1. Unmatched junction bases numbered 6, after V lost 5 bases and J lost 4 bases. Germline V gives CDR1 KGHDR, CDR2 SFDVKD. The CDR3 covers 16 residues. The DNA for the CDR3 is TGTGCCACCAGTGGCGGGACAGGGGTCATCACCGGGGAGCTGTTTTTT. Amino acids: CATSGGTGVITGELFF.

This clonotype was counted ten times or more. The J gene is TRBJ2-7, the V gene TRBV19, with 7 bases identical to TRBD2. This CDR3 contains 12 residues. The V gene end was trimmed by 6 bases and the J gene end by 7 bases; junction bases not matched to a gene: 6. Germline CDR1 is LNHDA and CDR2 is SQIVND (reference sequence). The CDR3 DNA sequence: TGTGCCAGTAGCCAACTCGGGGGGGAGCAGTACTTC. It is translated as CASSQLGGEQYF.

The CDR3 DNA reads TGCAGTGCATTGCGCCGGGACAGTTCCACTGAAGCTTTCTTT. Protein sequence: CSALRRDSSTEAFF. The V and J genes are TRBV20-1 and TRBJ1-1, with 7 bases that match TRBD1. CDR1 DFQATT and CDR2 SNEGSKA come from the germline V gene (reference sequence). With 6 bases clipped from V and 4 bases from J, the junction kept 11 bases outside the gene matches. The CDR3 is made up of 14 amino acids.

This chain joins TRBV6-2 or TRBV6-3 and TRBJ2-7, with D maybe TRBD1 (6 bases). Trimming stripped 6 bases from V and 2 bases from J, with 20 bases between. This CDR3 has 16 amino acids. Germline V lookup: CDR1 MNHEY, CDR2 SVGEGT. The CDR3 reads CASSPAPKTGTYEQYF. The CDR3 DNA sequence: TGTGCCAGCAGCCCAGCGCCTAAGACAGGAACCTACGAGCAGTACTTC.

The V and J genes are TRBV6-2 or TRBV6-3 and TRBJ2-7; 10 bases map to TRBD2. V shed 0 bases, J shed 7 bases, and the junction held 9 bases outside the gene matches. The CDR3 runs to 16 residues. Germline V gene data show CDR1 as MNHEY and CDR2 as SVGEGT. The CDR3 coding sequence is TGTGCCAGCAGTTACTCGAAGCGGGAGGGCCGGTGGGAGCAGTACTTC. This gives the protein CASSYSKREGRWEQYF.

This clonotype was seen many times. In nucleotides, the CDR3 is TGTGCCAGCAGTCGACGAGGGGGATCACTTACTGAAGCTTTCTTT. It is translated as CASSRRGGSLTEAFF. The gene calls are TRBV6-5 and TRBJ1-1, with TRBD1 as a possible D gene (6 bases). V lost 5 bases and J 5 bases, leaving 18 bases between the germline ends. The CDR3 totals 15 residues. Germline CDR1 and CDR2: MNHEY and SVGAGI.

The chain couples TRBV6-1 to TRBJ2-7, with D hard to call. The ends were cut back, 6 bases at V and 2 bases at J, with 11 bases in the middle. CDR1 and CDR2 from the germline V gene are MNHNS and SASEGT. The CDR3 covers 13 residues. The CDR3 bases are TGTGCCAGCAGCCAAGTAGAAACCTACGAGCAGTACTTC. It is translated as CASSQVETYEQYF.

This sequence joins TRBV6-1 and TRBJ1-3; the D is unclear. Germline values: CDR1 MNHNS, CDR2 SASEGT. V lost 6 bases, J lost 7 bases, and 4 bases lay in between. This CDR3 has 10 amino acids. CDR3 nucleotides: TGTGCCAGCAGGGACAACACCATATATTTT. Its translation is CASRDNTIYF.

There are a few counts of this clonotype. Written as DNA, the CDR3 is TGTGCCAGCAGTTTTACTAGCGCGAACACCGGGGAGCTGTTTTTT. Amino acid sequence: CASSFTSANTGELFF. V and J are TRBV12-3 or TRBV12-4 and TRBJ2-2; TRBD2 matches at 7 bases. This CDR3 is 15 amino acids long. With V trimmed by 3 bases and J by 0 bases, 1 base remained unmatched.

V is TRBV11-2 and J is TRBJ2-5; 9 bases fit TRBD2. The CDR3 runs 16 residues. Germline CDR1 SGHAT, CDR2 FQNNGV. Trimming took 1 base from V and 7 from J; bases not matched to a gene: 10. The CDR3 nucleotides read TGTGCCAGCAGCTTAGCTAAGGGGCGGGGGGGCTGGACCCAGTACTTC. It translates to CASSLAKGRGGWTQYF. Looking up the rest from reference TRBV11-2 and TRBJ2-5 gives the full variable domain: EAGVAQSPRYKIIEKRQSVAFWCNPISGHATLYWYQQILGQGPKLLIQFQNNGVVDDSQLPKDRFSAERLKGVDSTLKIQPAKLEDSAVYLCASSLAKGRGGWTQYFGPGTRLLVL.

The rearrangement links TRBV30 to TRBJ1-2; maybe TRBD1 (6 bases). V was clipped by 2 bases and J by 8 bases, with 12 bases between them. CDR3 length equals 12 residues. CDR1 GTSNPN and CDR2 SVGIG come from the germline V gene (reference sequence). For the CDR3, the DNA is TGTGCCTGGAGTCCGACAGGACTCGGCTACACCTTC. Amino acids: CAWSPTGLGYTF.

This clonotype was seen repeatedly, ten times or more. The chain employs TRBV11-1 and TRBJ2-2; TRBD1 matches at 12 bases. Trimming removed 4 bases from V and 2 bases from J; junction bases left unmatched: 2. The CDR3 is 16 residues long. CDR1 is SGHAT and CDR2 is FQDESV in the germline V gene (reference sequence). The CDR3 reads CASSSGQGANTGELFF. CDR3 coding DNA: TGTGCCAGCAGCTCGGGACAGGGGGCTAACACCGGGGAGCTGTTTTTT.

This chain uses TRBV27 with TRBJ2-7; 14 bases agree with TRBD2. CDR3 length: 17 amino acids. The junction had 8 bases not matched to a gene; V was cut back by 2 bases and J by 5 bases. Germline lookup yields CDR1 MNHEY and CDR2 SMNVEV (reference sequence). CDR3 nucleotides: TGTGCCAGCAGTTTAAGCGGGACTAGCGGGAGTATCAACGAGCAGTACTTC. This codes for CASSLSGTSGSINEQYF.

This clonotype was picked up many times. This chain connects TRBV20-1 to TRBJ1-1; D is ambiguous. Germline V gene lookup returns CDR1 DFQATT and CDR2 SNEGSKA (reference sequence). The CDR3 totals 13 residues. V was pared by 5 bases and J by 5 bases, with 15 bases between. CDR3 protein: CSAPLPRRTEAFF. CDR3 nucleotide sequence: TGCAGTGCTCCATTGCCCCGGAGAACTGAAGCTTTCTTT.

The sample holds many counts of this clonotype. V is TRBV7-9 and J is TRBJ1-2; 8 bases fit TRBD1. The CDR3 has 15 residues. Looked up from germline, CDR1 is SEHNR and CDR2 is FQNEAQ (reference sequence). Trimming at V came to 3 bases and at J to 2 bases, leaving 5 bases not matched to a gene. DNA for the CDR3: TGTGCCAGCAGCTTGACAGGGGTTAGGAACTATGGCTACACCTTC. This translates into CASSLTGVRNYGYTF. Variable domain in full (rest from reference TRBV7-9 and TRBJ1-2): DTGVSQNPRHKITKRGQNVTFRCDPISEHNRLYWYRQTLGQGPEFLTYFQNEAQLEKSRLLSDRFSAERPKGSFSTLEIQRTEQGDSAMYLCASSLTGVRNYGYTFGSGTRLTVV.

This clonotype was found once. The V gene is TRBV6-5, the J gene TRBJ2-6; possibly TRBD1 or TRBD2 for D (5 bases each). Germline-derived CDR1 and CDR2 are MNHEY and SVGAGI. V was clipped by 1 base and J by 3 bases, with 7 bases between them. This CDR3 is built from 15 residues. CDR3 coding DNA: TGTGCCAGCAGTTACTTTGGGGGTGGGGCCAACGTCCTGACTTTC. Its translation: CASSYFGGGANVLTF.

This clonotype was detected only once. The chain uses TRBV27 and TRBJ2-7, with D possibly TRBD2 on 6 matching bases. This CDR3 is 12 amino acids long. Trimming cost V 8 bases and J 2 bases, with 10 bases left between them. Germline CDR1 MNHEY, CDR2 SMNVEV (reference sequence). CDR3 nucleotides: TGTGCCAGCGGGGAGGTTCCCTACGAGCAGTACTTC. It codes for CASGEVPYEQYF.

The genes are TRBV6-2 or TRBV6-3 and TRBJ1-1; D unclear. The CDR3 runs 14 residues. V gave up 2 bases and J gave up 1 base, with 8 bases separating them. The germline V gene encodes CDR1 MNHEY and CDR2 SVGEGT. The CDR3 is CASSYPYKNTEAFF. CDR3 DNA sequence: TGTGCCAGCAGTTACCCTTACAAGAACACTGAAGCTTTCTTT.

The V gene is TRBV12-3 or TRBV12-4, the J gene TRBJ1-1; D gene unclear. The germline V and J ends were trimmed by 4 bases and 1 base, with 10 bases remaining between them. The CDR3 loop spans 14 amino acids. The CDR3 nucleotides read TGTGCCAGCAGTTCTCGCGACAAGAACACTGAAGCTTTCTTT. This encodes CASSSRDKNTEAFF.

In this sample, this clonotype turned up many times. The chain employs TRBV24-1 and TRBJ2-2; TRBD1 agrees at 8 bases. CDR1 and CDR2 (germline): KGHDR, SFDVKD. J gave up 0 bases and V 9 bases, and 11 bases lay outside the gene matches. CDR3 length equals 17 residues. The CDR3 sequence: CATARGQGQTNTGELFF. CDR3 coding DNA: TGTGCCACCGCCAGAGGACAGGGCCAAACGAACACCGGGGAGCTGTTTTTT.

This clonotype was observed many times. This rearrangement joins TRBV6-2 or TRBV6-3 to TRBJ1-5, with D possibly being TRBD1 (5 bases). This CDR3 is built from 18 residues. Trimming removed 2 bases from V and 0 bases from J, with 17 bases in between. Germline V CDR1 and CDR2: MNHEY, SVGEGT. As DNA, the CDR3 is TGTGCCAGCAGTTACCGGGGACTTAACAAAGATAGCAATCAGCCCCAGCATTTT. This encodes CASSYRGLNKDSNQPQHF.

This clonotype was detected many times. J is TRBJ2-7 and V is TRBV6-5, with 14 bases that match TRBD2. CDR1 is MNHEY and CDR2 is SVGAGI in the germline V gene. CDR3 size: 14 residues. V trimming: 6 bases; J trimming: 5 bases; junction bases outside the gene matches: 3. CDR3 region: CASSPGLAGDEQYF. The CDR3 region has the DNA TGTGCCAGCAGCCCGGGACTAGCGGGAGACGAGCAGTACTTC.

Ten or more counts support this clonotype. This chain connects TRBV30 to TRBJ1-5; maybe TRBD1 (6 bases). V lost 3 bases to trimming and J lost 7 bases, with 16 bases between them. The CDR3 covers 14 residues. The V gene's germline CDR1 is GTSNPN and CDR2 SVGIG (reference sequence). CDR3 coding DNA: TGTGCCTGGAGCGGAGGGGGGGACCAGCAGCCCCAGCATTTT. Its protein is CAWSGGGDQQPQHF.

CDR3 amino acids: CASSRGLFDGYTF. In nucleotides, the CDR3 is TGTGCCAGCAGTAGGGGACTGTTCGATGGCTACACCTTC. The chain couples TRBV12-3 or TRBV12-4 to TRBJ1-2; TRBD1 is a possible D gene (5 bases). V dropped 5 bases and J dropped 6 bases, with 13 bases sitting between them. CDR3 length: 13 residues.

The J gene is TRBJ1-5, the V gene TRBV12-3 or TRBV12-4, with 9 nucleotides matching TRBD1. Trimming at V came to 3 bases and at J to 7 bases, leaving 7 bases not matched to a gene. There are 15 residues in the CDR3. CDR3 DNA sequence: TGTGCCAGCAGTTTGTGGACAGGGGACGAGCAGCCCCAGCATTTT. As protein: CASSLWTGDEQPQHF.

This clonotype was seen repeatedly, ten times or more. The V and J genes are TRBV28 and TRBJ1-5; D is possibly TRBD1 (5 bases). Germline-derived CDR1 and CDR2 are MDHEN and SYDVKM. The length of the CDR3 is 14 residues. V was shortened by 7 bases and J by 3 bases, with 13 bases between the two germline ends. CDR3 in DNA: TGTGCCAGCACCTCGACAGACGACAATCAGCCCCAGCATTTT. Amino acid sequence: CASTSTDDNQPQHF.

Ten or more counts support this clonotype. The chain couples TRBV6-2 or TRBV6-3 to TRBJ2-2; D ambiguous. CDR3 length equals 12 residues. Trimming cost V 6 bases and J 8 bases, with 10 bases left between them. CDR1 MNHEY and CDR2 SVGEGT come from the germline V gene. CDR3 in DNA: TGTGCCAGCAGCTTCTTCGGGGGGGAGCTGTTTTTT. Translated: CASSFFGGELFF.

The chain carries TRBV12-5 and TRBJ1-1; a weak D match, TRBD1 (5 bases). CDR1 and CDR2 from the germline V gene are LGHNT and FRNRAP. The CDR3 loop spans 14 amino acids. V was trimmed by 3 bases and J by 6 bases, leaving 14 bases between them. This chain's CDR3 is CASGFPTREAEAFF. The CDR3 region has the DNA TGTGCTAGTGGTTTTCCCACCAGGGAAGCTGAAGCTTTCTTT.

The gene calls are TRBV20-1 and TRBJ2-7; TRBD2 matches at 15 bases. Germline assignment: CDR1 DFQATT and CDR2 SNEGSKA (reference sequence). This CDR3 region has 15 residues. With V trimmed by 6 bases and J by 7 bases, 10 bases remained unmatched. CDR3 residues: CSAKDGTSGRNEQYF. The CDR3 coding sequence is TGCAGTGCCAAAGACGGGACTAGCGGGAGGAATGAGCAGTACTTC.

This clonotype was seen ten or more times. The chain links TRBV28 to TRBJ1-5, with D perhaps matching TRBD1 (6 bases). The CDR3 is 15 residues long. Germline values: CDR1 MDHEN, CDR2 SYDVKM. V lost 5 bases and J 3 bases, leaving 14 bases between the germline ends. The CDR3 coding sequence is TGTGCCAGCAGTACAGACAGGCGCCTCAATCAGCCCCAGCATTTT. Translated: CASSTDRRLNQPQHF.